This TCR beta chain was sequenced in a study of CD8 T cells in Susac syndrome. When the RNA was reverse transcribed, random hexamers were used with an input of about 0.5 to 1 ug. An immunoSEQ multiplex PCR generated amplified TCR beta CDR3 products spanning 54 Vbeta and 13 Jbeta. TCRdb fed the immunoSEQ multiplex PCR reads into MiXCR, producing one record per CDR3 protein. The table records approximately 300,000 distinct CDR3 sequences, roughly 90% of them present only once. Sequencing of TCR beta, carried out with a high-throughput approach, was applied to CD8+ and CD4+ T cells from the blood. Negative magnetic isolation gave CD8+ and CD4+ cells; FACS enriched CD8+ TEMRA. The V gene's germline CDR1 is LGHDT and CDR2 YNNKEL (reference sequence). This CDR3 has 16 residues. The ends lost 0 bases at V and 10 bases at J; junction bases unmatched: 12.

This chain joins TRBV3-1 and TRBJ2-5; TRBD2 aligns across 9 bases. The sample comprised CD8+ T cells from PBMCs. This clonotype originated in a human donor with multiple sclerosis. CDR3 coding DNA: TGTGCCAGCAGCCAAGAACTGACTAGCGGTCTTGGAAACCAGTACTTC. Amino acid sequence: CASSQELTSGLGNQYF.